This T cell receptor (beta chain) was sequenced for a study of T-cell memory formation after mild COVID-19. General study points: Clones contracting across day 15 to 85 had a balanced CD4/CD8 profile; later expanding clones leaned CD4+. Within pre-infection memory, some responding clones were found, suggesting cross-reactive memory joined.

cDNA libraries for TCR alpha and TCR beta, carrying sample barcodes and UMIs, came from 5'RACE with constant-segment primers. TCRdb passed the 5' RACE reads through MiXCR, listing each CDR3 protein once. The table records about 270,000 distinct CDR3 sequences, 15% to 20% of them present only once. Trimming cost V 2 bases and J 2 bases; bases outside gene matches: 5. The CDR3 loop spans 18 amino acids. The V gene's germline CDR1 is MNHEY and CDR2 SVGAGI. The sample holds many counts of this clonotype. Its specificity is unknown. The source material was PBMCs or a T cell subset sorted from them (not recorded which). This TCR came from a man aged 18-30 years who had mild COVID-19 (a few samples of this study predate the infection). Cell type and time point are not known. The chain links TRBV6-5 to TRBJ2-3; 15 nucleotides match TRBD2. This CDR3 reads CASSYAGTSGGLTDTQYF. CDR3 sequence (DNA): TGTGCCAGCAGTTACGCCGGGACTAGCGGGGGGCTCACAGATACGCAGTATTTT.